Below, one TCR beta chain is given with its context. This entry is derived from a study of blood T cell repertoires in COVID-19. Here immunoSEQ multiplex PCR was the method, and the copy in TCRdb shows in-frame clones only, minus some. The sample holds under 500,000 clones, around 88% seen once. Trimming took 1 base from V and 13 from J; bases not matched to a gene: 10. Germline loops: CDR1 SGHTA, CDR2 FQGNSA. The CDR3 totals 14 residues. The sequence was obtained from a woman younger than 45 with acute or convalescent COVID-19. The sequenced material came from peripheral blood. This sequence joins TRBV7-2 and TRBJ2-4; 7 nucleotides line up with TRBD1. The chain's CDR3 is CASSLEQGPRPQYF. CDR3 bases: TGTGCCAGCAGCTTAGAACAGGGGCCTCGCCCGCAGTACTTC. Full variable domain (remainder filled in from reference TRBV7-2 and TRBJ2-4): GAGVSQSPSNKVTEKGKDVELRCDPISGHTALYWYRQSLGQGLEFLIYFQGNSAPDKSGLPSDRFSAERTGGSVSTLTIQRTQQEDSAVYLCASSLEQGPRPQYFGAGTRLSVL.